What follows describes a single T cell receptor beta chain. These data belong to a study of cytomegalovirus exposure and HLA in healthy donors. Germline CDR1 is SGDLS and CDR2 is YYNGEE. V shed 4 bases and J shed 0 bases, with 13 bases lying between them. The CDR3 runs 15 residues. PCR amplification relied on 60 Vbeta primers (plus 13 Jbeta primers). Sequenced by immunoSEQ multiplex PCR; TCRdb stores in-frame clones only, minus some. The top ten clones hold 2.5% to 3% of a sample with around 130,000 clones, approximately 84% of them seen once. This TCR was recovered from a boy between 2 and 15 years old in good health and CMV-seronegative. V usage is TRBV9 and J usage is TRBJ1-1; weak D call: TRBD1 (5 bases). Material: PBMCs. The CDR3, as DNA: TGTGCCAGCAGCCCCATTAGGGGTCTGAACACTGAAGCTTTCTTT. Its translation: CASSPIRGLNTEAFF.